Below are 17 T cell receptor beta chains sequenced from a single sample in a study of T cells in Graves' hyperthyroidism and ophthalmopathy. Amplified regions were TCR beta CDR3 sequences from RNA transcripts. First-round RT-PCR targeting the TCR CDR3 was performed with the HTBI primer set. MiXCR was run by TCRdb on the multiplex PCR reads, yielding one entry per CDR3 protein. This sample has 300,000 to 400,000 distinct CDR3 sequences, with less than 15% found just once. Sequencing was done on a sample of blood. Receptor source: a woman aged 18-30 years with Graves' hyperthyroidism.

This clonotype was counted many times. This chain links TRBV30 with TRBJ1-3; 11 bases agree with TRBD1. Germline CDR1 GTSNPN, CDR2 SVGIG (reference sequence). CDR3 size: 14 residues. Trimming cost V 3 bases and J 2 bases; bases outside gene matches: 0. CDR3 nucleotide sequence: TGTGCCTGGAGGGGACAGGGGGCTGGAAACACCATATATTTT. This sequence encodes CAWRGQGAGNTIYF.

This clonotype has ten or more counts. The chain combines TRBV12-3 or TRBV12-4 with TRBJ2-3; D may be TRBD1 or TRBD2 (6 bases each). The CDR3 spans 15 residues. V lost 3 bases and J 2 bases, leaving 12 bases between the germline ends. This CDR3 reads CASSFGGGYTDTQYF. In nucleotides, the CDR3 is TGTGCCAGCAGTTTTGGAGGGGGATACACAGATACGCAGTATTTT.

This clonotype occurred many times. The rearrangement uses TRBV28 and TRBJ1-2; D gene unclear. In germline, CDR1 is MDHEN, CDR2 SYDVKM. The V and J ends lost 3 bases and 7 bases respectively, with 12 bases between them. This CDR3 comprises 13 residues. The CDR3 sequence is CASSFAPIGGYTF. The CDR3 DNA reads as TGTGCCAGCAGTTTCGCTCCGATAGGTGGCTACACCTTC.

This clonotype has more than one count but fewer than ten. The chain employs TRBV7-9 and TRBJ2-7; D uncertain. The germline V gene has CDR1 SEHNR and CDR2 FQNEAQ (reference sequence). The CDR3 contains 12 residues. V was shortened by 7 bases and J by 2 bases, with 9 bases between the two germline ends. CDR3 protein: CASNGDPYEQYF. DNA of the CDR3: TGTGCCAGCAACGGAGATCCCTACGAGCAGTACTTC.

In this sample, this clonotype turned up many times. The chain links TRBV3-1 to TRBJ2-7; the match to TRBD2 covers 8 bases. The CDR3 spans 15 residues. The V gene end was trimmed by 2 bases and the J gene end by 6 bases; junction bases not matched to a gene: 9. Looked up from germline, CDR1 is LGHDT and CDR2 is YNNKEL (reference sequence). CDR3 residues: CASSQTGLGGSEQYF. In DNA form, the CDR3 reads TGTGCCAGCAGCCAAACGGGACTAGGGGGATCCGAGCAGTACTTC.

In its sample, this clonotype was seen many times. The gene calls are TRBV7-9 and TRBJ2-3; D is unclear. Trimming stripped 7 bases from V and 2 bases from J, with 13 bases between. This CDR3 is built from 14 residues. Germline lookup yields CDR1 SEHNR and CDR2 FQNEAQ (reference sequence). CDR3: CASTLAQPTDTQYF. The CDR3 DNA sequence: TGTGCCAGCACCCTTGCCCAACCCACAGATACGCAGTATTTT.

At least ten counts were recorded for this clonotype. The V gene is TRBV20-1, the J gene TRBJ2-1; 11 bases are a match to TRBD2. Germline V gene data show CDR1 as DFQATT and CDR2 as SNEGSKA (reference sequence). The CDR3 sequence is 15 residues long. The J segment lost 8 bases and the V segment lost 3 bases, leaving 9 bases of the junction unmatched. This chain's CDR3 is CSASLLAGGADEQFF. The CDR3 bases are TGCAGTGCTAGCCTTCTAGCGGGGGGCGCGGATGAGCAGTTCTTC.

The V and J genes are TRBV27 and TRBJ1-1, with 8 bases lining up with TRBD1. Trimming removed 8 bases from V and 6 bases from J; junction bases left unmatched: 5. Germline V gene lookup returns CDR1 MNHEY and CDR2 SMNVEV (reference sequence). CDR3 length equals 12 residues. In DNA form, the CDR3 reads TGTGCCAGCTTCAGGGGGCCCTCTGAAGCTTTCTTT. Amino acids: CASFRGPSEAFF.

V gene TRBV7-2 combines with J gene TRBJ1-2, with 9 bases fitting TRBD1. Germline CDR1 reads SGHTA; CDR2 reads FQGNSA. This CDR3 spans 15 amino acids. The V segment lost 5 bases and the J segment 8 bases; nucleotides outside the gene matches: 12. The CDR3 loop reads CASSLRDRVTEGYTF. CDR3 bases: TGTGCCAGCAGCCTCCGGGACAGGGTTACGGAGGGCTACACCTTC.

This clonotype has a count of ten or more. The chain employs TRBV28 and TRBJ1-5; a weak D match, TRBD1 (6 bases). The CDR3 spans 14 residues. Germline V gene sequence: CDR1 MDHEN, CDR2 SYDVKM. The V end was cut by 6 bases, the J end by 2 bases, with 11 bases between. CDR3 region: CASRWTAGNQPQHF. CDR3 coding DNA: TGTGCCAGCAGATGGACAGCCGGCAATCAGCCCCAGCATTTT.

This clonotype was seen many times. The genes are TRBV9 and TRBJ1-5; D remains unclear. The germline V gene encodes CDR1 SGDLS and CDR2 YYNGEE. Trimming took off 0 bases at V and 4 bases at J, with 8 bases between the two ends. The CDR3 is 14 residues long. Here the CDR3 reads CASSVDTGNQPQHF. In DNA form, the CDR3 reads TGTGCCAGCAGCGTAGATACGGGAAATCAGCCCCAGCATTTT.

Regarding this clonotype: Being one base from a much bigger clone, this may be a read error. Since no conserved phenylalanine or tryptophan closes the CDR3, a read error is the likely cause. The J gene is TRBJ1-1, the V gene TRBV6-1, with D possibly matching TRBD1 (5 bases). This CDR3 comprises 11 residues. Germline assignment: CDR1 MNHNS and CDR2 SASEGT. V shed 7 bases and J shed 11 bases, with 14 bases lying between them. CDR3 amino acids: CASIVPGGAFL. For the CDR3, the DNA is TGTGCCAGCATTGTCCCGGGGGGGGCTTTCCTT.

This clonotype was recorded many times. The V call is TRBV28, the J call TRBJ1-5; 7 nucleotides agree with TRBD1. The V gene's germline CDR1 is MDHEN and CDR2 SYDVKM. The CDR3 extends over 14 amino acids. V was clipped by 6 bases and J by 1 base; unmatched bases: 3. CDR3 nucleotide sequence: TGTGCCAGCAGCTCGGGACAGAGCAATCAGCCCCAGCATTTT. Amino acid sequence: CASSSGQSNQPQHF.

With regard to this clonotype: It may be a read error: a sequence one base away is much more abundant. V usage is TRBV12-3 or TRBV12-4 and J usage is TRBJ1-2, with D unclear. The CDR3 is 14 amino acids. The CDR3 nucleotides are TGTGCCAGCAGTCCTGTAGGAGGGCCCGGCGGCTACGCCTTC. Translating gives CASSPVGGPGGYAF.

In its sample, this clonotype was seen many times. The V and J genes are TRBV5-6 and TRBJ2-1; unclear D gene. The CDR3 runs 14 residues. V gave up 4 bases and J gave up 7 bases, with 15 bases separating them. The V gene's germline CDR1 is SGHDT and CDR2 YYEEEE. Written as DNA, the CDR3 is TGTGCCAGCAGCCGGCCGGCCGCACCAAATGAGCAGTTCTTC. Protein: CASSRPAAPNEQFF.

This clonotype was counted at least ten times. The chain is built from TRBV7-2 and TRBJ2-1; D is unclear. The ends were cut back, 1 base at V and 2 bases at J, with 9 bases in the middle. This CDR3 spans 15 amino acids. Germline lookup yields CDR1 SGHTA and CDR2 FQGNSA. The CDR3 region is CASSLDPATYNEQFF. The CDR3 DNA is TGTGCCAGCAGCTTAGATCCCGCAACCTACAATGAGCAGTTCTTC.

This clonotype was seen repeatedly, ten times or more. The V and J genes are TRBV5-4 and TRBJ2-7, with D maybe TRBD1 (6 bases). The CDR3 extends over 15 amino acids. The V end lost 0 bases, the J end lost 1 base, and 11 bases lay between the germline ends. CDR1 is SGHNT, CDR2 YYREEE, per germline (reference sequence). DNA of the CDR3: TGTGCCAGCAGCTTGGACGGGACACAATCCTACGAGCAGTACTTC. As protein: CASSLDGTQSYEQYF.